The clone carrying this T cell receptor (beta chain) has just a few counts. Its antigen is undetermined. This may be a read error: a much more frequent sequence differs by one nucleotide. V shed 4 bases, J shed 5 bases, and the junction held 8 bases outside the gene matches. CDR3 length: 16 residues. From germline, CDR1 is ENHRY and CDR2 SYGVKD. This entry is derived from a study of regulatory T cells in long-lasting Graves disease. Points from the study as a whole: Persistent disease preferred TRBV28, TRBJ1-2 and TRBJ2-5; new disease, TRBV20-1 and TRBJ2-1.

Stated time point: newly diagnosed GD, antithyroid drugs for less than 3 months. TCR sequences were obtained from RNA taken from PBMCs. The TCR beta library used iRepertoire HTBI primers with Arm-PCR amplification of CDR3. MiXCR, applied by TCRdb to the multiplex PCR reads, yields one record per CDR3 protein. Seen here are more than 450,000 distinct CDR3 sequences, around 15% observed once, and the top ten hold 9% to 15%. This same sample was also part of a study on T cells in Graves' hyperthyroidism and ophthalmopathy.

V usage is TRBV10-3 and J usage is TRBJ1-1; 12 positions match TRBD1. This clonotype was obtained from a man aged 40-49 years with Graves disease. The source material was peripheral blood mononuclear cells (PBMCs), sampled at new diagnosis, from a patient treated with antithyroid drugs. CDR3 in DNA: TGTGCCATCAGTGGGGGGGACAGGGGGCGATGGACTGAAGCTTTCTTT. Its protein is CAISGGDRGRWTEAFF.